The present T cell receptor beta chain was sequenced within a study of T cells in Graves' hyperthyroidism and ophthalmopathy. Diagnosis of hyperthyroidism was new in patients aged 18 to 65, and its duration was under 2 months. Study-level findings and limits: The majority of expanded thyroid clonotypes above 0.001 also appeared in blood. Ophthalmopathy was separated from stable hyperthyroidism by a 13 V-J model. For ophthalmopathy, model prediction preceded onset by a median roughly 5.9 months.

The TCR beta CDR3 regions underwent amplification using RNA transcripts as the source. During a first-round RT-PCR of the TCR CDR3, the HTBI primer set was used. Via MiXCR, TCRdb re-called the multiplex PCR reads, giving one row per CDR3 protein. The table has 610,000 or so distinct CDR3 sequences, around 46% seen once; the top ten hold about 8%. This CDR3 is built from 14 residues. Germline CDR1 and CDR2: SNHLY and FYNNEI. The V end was cut by 2 bases, the J end by 1 base, with 8 bases between. This clonotype was found many times. Its cognate antigen is unknown. The sequenced sample was peripheral blood or thyroid tissue (not recorded which). The V and J genes are TRBV2 and TRBJ1-1, with D uncertain. This TCR derives from a woman aged 18-29 years with Graves' hyperthyroidism. Here the CDR3 reads CASSEIQGNTEAFF. DNA for the CDR3: TGTGCCAGCAGTGAAATACAAGGGAACACTGAAGCTTTCTTT.